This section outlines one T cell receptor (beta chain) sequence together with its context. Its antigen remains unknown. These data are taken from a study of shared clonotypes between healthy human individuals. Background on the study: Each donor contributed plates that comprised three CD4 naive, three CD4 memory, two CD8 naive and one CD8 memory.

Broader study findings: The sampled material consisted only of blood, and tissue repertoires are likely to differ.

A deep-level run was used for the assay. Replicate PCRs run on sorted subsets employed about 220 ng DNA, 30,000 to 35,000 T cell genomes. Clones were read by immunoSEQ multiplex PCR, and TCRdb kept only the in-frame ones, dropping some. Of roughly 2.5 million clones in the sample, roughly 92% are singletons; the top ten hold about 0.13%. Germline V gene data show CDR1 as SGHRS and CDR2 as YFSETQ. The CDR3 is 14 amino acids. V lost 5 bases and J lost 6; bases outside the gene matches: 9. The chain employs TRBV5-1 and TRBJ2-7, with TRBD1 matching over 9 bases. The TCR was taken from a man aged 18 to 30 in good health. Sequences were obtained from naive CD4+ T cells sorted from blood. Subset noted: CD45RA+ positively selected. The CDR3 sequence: CASRKTGTGPEQYF. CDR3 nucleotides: TGCGCCAGCAGAAAAACCGGGACAGGGCCCGAGCAGTACTTC.